One and the same sample provided the 19 T cell receptor beta chains below, sequenced in a study of glioma-infiltrating T cells after dendritic cell vaccination. TCRdb's copy holds only in-frame clones and misses some; the assay was immunoSEQ multiplex PCR. This sample yields over 75,000 clones, of which about 81% are seen a single time; 2% to 2.5% belongs to the top ten. Time point given: after dendritic cell vaccination, including at tumor progression/relapse. The sample consisted of blood, taken after dendritic cell vaccination. The receptor source for this set is a human donor with glioblastoma.

The chain links TRBV6-1 to TRBJ1-1, with TRBD1 as a possible D gene (5 bases). Germline loops: CDR1 MNHNS, CDR2 SASEGT. The CDR3 is 15 amino acids. Trimming left V 6 bases short and J 0 bases short, with 14 bases between. CDR3 sequence (DNA): TGTGCCAGCAGGGGGGGGAATGCCATGAACACTGAAGCTTTCTTT. Translating it yields CASRGGNAMNTEAFF.

This rearrangement joins TRBV5-1 to TRBJ1-1; D is unresolved. The germline CDR1 and CDR2 sequences are SGHRS and YFSETQ. The CDR3 has 13 amino acids. V was clipped by 3 bases and J by 1 base, with 7 bases between them. CDR3 in amino acids: CASSYSKNTEAFF. Written as DNA, the CDR3 is TGCGCCAGCAGCTACAGCAAGAACACTGAAGCTTTCTTT.

V gene TRBV5-1 combines with J gene TRBJ1-2; 7 bases line up with TRBD1. Germline CDR1 SGHRS, CDR2 YFSETQ. The CDR3 loop spans 16 amino acids. The ends lost 4 bases at V and 3 bases at J; junction bases unmatched: 12. CDR3 in amino acids: CASSARSTGFDYGYTF. CDR3 bases: TGCGCCAGCAGCGCAAGATCGACAGGGTTTGACTATGGCTACACCTTC.

The chain recombines TRBV5-1 with TRBJ1-6; 7 bases are shared with TRBD1. Germline values: CDR1 SGHRS, CDR2 YFSETQ. The CDR3 has 14 amino acids. J lost 7 bases, V lost 7 bases, and 8 bases had no gene match. Here the CDR3 DNA reads TGCGCCAGCCACGCCGGGGACAGAAATTCACCCCTCCACTTT. Protein: CASHAGDRNSPLHF.

In this sample, this clone turned up a few times. This rearrangement joins TRBV2 to TRBJ2-7; no definite D call. The CDR3 has 16 amino acids. With 6 bases removed from V and 0 bases from J, the gap between germline ends came to 18 bases. CDR1 is SNHLY and CDR2 is FYNNEI in the germline V gene. CDR3 nucleotide sequence: TGTGCCAGCAGCGTGAAGATTAGTGGTGGCTCCTACGAGCAGTACTTC. Amino acids: CASSVKISGGSYEQYF.

This sequence joins TRBV6-1 and TRBJ2-5; 7 nucleotides align to TRBD2. The ends lost 1 base at V and 5 bases at J; junction bases unmatched: 4. Per germline, CDR1 MNHNS and CDR2 SASEGT. The CDR3 is 14 amino acids. CDR3 DNA sequence: TGTGCCAGCAGTGAAGGCGGGGGAAGGGAGACCCAGTACTTC. Amino acid sequence: CASSEGGGRETQYF.

This clone was counted a few times. CDR3 amino acids: CASSLALAGKGGEQYF. In nucleotides, the CDR3 is TGTGCCAGCAGCTTAGCGCTCGCCGGGAAGGGAGGCGAGCAGTACTTC. The rearrangement joins TRBV7-9 to TRBJ2-7; TRBD2 might be the D (6 bases). The CDR3 runs to 16 residues. V lost 0 bases, J lost 6 bases, and 18 bases lay in between. From germline, CDR1 is SEHNR and CDR2 FQNEAQ (reference sequence). The full variable domain, rest sourced from reference TRBV7-9 and TRBJ2-7, is DTGVSQNPRHKITKRGQNVTFRCDPISEHNRLYWYRQTLGQGPEFLTYFQNEAQLEKSRLLSDRFSAERPKGSFSTLEIQRTEQGDSAMYLCASSLALAGKGGEQYFGPGTRLTVT.

V usage is TRBV7-2 and J usage is TRBJ2-1; D might be TRBD1 (5 bases). CDR1 SGHTA and CDR2 FQGNSA come from the germline V gene. V was trimmed by 5 bases and J by 3 bases, leaving 14 bases between them. The CDR3 is made up of 15 amino acids. CDR3 sequence: CASSTSKTDYNEQFF. The CDR3, as DNA: TGTGCCAGCAGCACCTCGAAGACAGACTACAATGAGCAGTTCTTC.

The gene calls are TRBV29-1 and TRBJ1-4; possibly TRBD1 for D (6 bases). This CDR3 is built from 15 residues. Germline lookup yields CDR1 SQVTM and CDR2 ANQGSEA. Trimming pared 7 bases from V and 7 bases from J, leaving 22 bases between. The CDR3 protein is CSALRTDTLGEKLFF. In DNA, the CDR3 is TGCAGCGCCCTCCGGACAGACACATTGGGTGAAAAACTGTTTTTT. Drawing the rest from reference TRBV29-1 and TRBJ1-4, the complete variable domain is SAVISQKPSRDICQRGTSLTIQCQVDSQVTMMFWYRQQPGQSLTLIATANQGSEATYESGFVIDKFPISRPNLTFSTLTVSNMSPEDSSIYLCSALRTDTLGEKLFFGSGTQLSVL.

The V gene is TRBV5-1, the J gene TRBJ2-2; TRBD1 matches 9 bases. Unmatched junction bases numbered 5, after V lost 4 bases and J lost 7 bases. The CDR3 totals 14 residues. The germline V gene has CDR1 SGHRS and CDR2 YFSETQ. CDR3 amino acids: CASSRTGANGELFF. As DNA, the CDR3 is TGCGCCAGCAGCAGGACAGGGGCCAACGGGGAGCTGTTTTTT. Using reference TRBV5-1 and TRBJ2-2 for the parts outside the CDR3, the full variable domain is KAGVTQTPRYLIKTRGQQVTLSCSPISGHRSVSWYQQTPGQGLQFLFEYFSETQRNKGNFPGRFSGRQFSNSRSEMNVSTLELGDSALYLCASSRTGANGELFFGEGSRLTVL.

This sequence joins TRBV4-2 and TRBJ1-5; maybe TRBD1 (6 bases). Trimming removed 4 bases from V and 4 bases from J, with 14 bases in between. CDR3 length: 15 residues. From germline, CDR1 is LGHNA and CDR2 YNFKEQ. The CDR3 DNA is TGTGCCAGCAGCCCAAATTCGCAGGGGAATCAGCCCCAGCATTTT. Protein sequence: CASSPNSQGNQPQHF.

The chain carries TRBV15 and TRBJ1-1; D may be TRBD1 (5 bases). V dropped 0 bases and J dropped 5 bases, with 16 bases sitting between them. The CDR3 extends over 16 amino acids. Per germline, CDR1 LNHNV and CDR2 YYDKDF (reference sequence). The CDR3 here is CATSRDIATGETEAFF. The CDR3 DNA follows: TGTGCCACCAGCAGAGATATAGCAACGGGGGAAACTGAAGCTTTCTTT. The complete variable domain, with remaining parts taken from reference TRBV15 and TRBJ1-1, reads DAMVIQNPRYQVTQFGKPVTLSCSQTLNHNVMYWYQQKSSQAPKLLFHYYDKDFNNEADTPDNFQSRRPNTSFCFLDIRSPGLGDTAMYLCATSRDIATGETEAFFGQGTRLTVV.

This chain connects TRBV5-1 to TRBJ2-5; 11 nucleotides agree with TRBD2. Germline V lookup: CDR1 SGHRS, CDR2 YFSETQ. The length of the CDR3 is 16 residues. The V and J ends lost 1 base and 3 bases, in that order; junction bases with no gene match: 5. The CDR3 protein is CASSLRLAGGKETQYF. As DNA, the CDR3 is TGCGCCAGCAGCTTGCGTCTAGCGGGGGGAAAAGAGACCCAGTACTTC. The complete variable domain, with remaining parts taken from reference TRBV5-1 and TRBJ2-5, reads KAGVTQTPRYLIKTRGQQVTLSCSPISGHRSVSWYQQTPGQGLQFLFEYFSETQRNKGNFPGRFSGRQFSNSRSEMNVSTLELGDSALYLCASSLRLAGGKETQYFGPGTRLLVL.

The rearrangement joins TRBV12-5 to TRBJ2-5; possible D gene TRBD1, 6 bases. CDR3 length: 13 residues. Germline values: CDR1 LGHNT, CDR2 FRNRAP. V dropped 1 base and J dropped 9 bases, with 12 bases sitting between them. CDR3 loop: CASGLGGEGAQYF. The CDR3 DNA is TGTGCTAGTGGTTTGGGGGGAGAGGGGGCCCAGTACTTC.

This chain links TRBV6-1 with TRBJ2-7; D might be TRBD1 (5 bases). Trimming stripped 5 bases from V and 3 bases from J, with 11 bases between. The CDR3 runs to 13 residues. Germline CDR1 and CDR2: MNHNS and SASEGT. The CDR3 here is CASSPRRDYEQYV. CDR3 DNA: TGTGCCAGCAGTCCCCGCAGGGACTACGAGCAGTACGTC.

The chain couples TRBV5-1 to TRBJ2-2; no firm D call. Germline V gene data show CDR1 as SGHRS and CDR2 as YFSETQ. There are 15 residues in the CDR3. Trimming took 3 bases from V and 4 from J, leaving 13 bases between them. CDR3 region: CASSSTTRGTGELFF. The CDR3 nucleotides are TGCGCCAGCAGCTCAACCACCCGAGGCACCGGGGAGCTGTTTTTT.

The chain links TRBV7-3 to TRBJ2-3; D ambiguous. This CDR3 contains 14 residues. Germline values: CDR1 SGHTA, CDR2 FQGTGA. The V end was cut by 2 bases, the J end by 4 bases, with 10 bases between. The CDR3 loop is CASSLGPGADTQYF. CDR3 nucleotides: TGTGCCAGCAGCTTAGGGCCCGGCGCAGATACGCAGTATTTT.

The genes are TRBV10-3 and TRBJ1-2, with D tentatively TRBD1 (5 bases). The CDR3 is 14 amino acids. The V end lost 6 bases, the J end lost 4 bases, and 15 bases lay between the germline ends. From germline, CDR1 is ENHRY and CDR2 SYGVKD. CDR3 nucleotide sequence: TGTGCCATCAGCCCCGGGGGATCACGCTATGGCTACACCTTC. This encodes CAISPGGSRYGYTF.

The chain joins TRBV6-1 to TRBJ1-1; D is possibly TRBD1 (5 bases). Germline CDR1 is MNHNS and CDR2 is SASEGT. V was pared by 2 bases and J by 7 bases, with 14 bases between. CDR3 length: 14 amino acids. In DNA form, the CDR3 reads TGTGCCAGCAGTGAACGCAGAGACAGCAGTGAAGCTTTCTTT. Translating it yields CASSERRDSSEAFF.